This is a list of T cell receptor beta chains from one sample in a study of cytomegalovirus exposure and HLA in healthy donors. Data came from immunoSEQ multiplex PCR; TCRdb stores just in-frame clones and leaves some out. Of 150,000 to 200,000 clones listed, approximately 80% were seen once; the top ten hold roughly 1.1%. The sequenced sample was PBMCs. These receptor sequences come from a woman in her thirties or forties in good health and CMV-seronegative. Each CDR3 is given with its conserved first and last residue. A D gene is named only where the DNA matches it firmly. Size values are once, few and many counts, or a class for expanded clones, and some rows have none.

CDR3: CASSRLSTDTQYF
DNA: TGCGCCAGCAGCCGTCTGAGCACAGATACGCAGTATTTT
J: TRBJ2-3
D: -
V: TRBV5-1
size: -

CDR3: CASSFQSGLAGYNTQYF
DNA: TGTGCCAGCAGCTTTCAGTCGGGACTAGCGGGATACAATACGCAGTATTTT
J: TRBJ2-3
D: TRBD2
V: TRBV7-2
size: -

CDR3: CAWSGADTGANTEAFF
DNA: TGTGCCTGGAGTGGGGCTGACACAGGGGCGAACACTGAAGCTTTCTTT
J: TRBJ1-1
D: TRBD1
V: TRBV30
size: few

CDR3: CASSPTVPNTEAFF
DNA: TGTGCCAGCAGCCCGACAGTTCCGAACACTGAAGCTTTCTTT
J: TRBJ1-1
D: -
V: TRBV4-2
size: -

CDR3: CASSEGRLGTNSPLHF
DNA: TGTGCCAGCAGTGAAGGAAGGCTGGGGACAAATTCACCCCTCCACTTT
J: TRBJ1-6
D: -
V: TRBV2
size: -

CDR3: CASSSGLAGRTYEQYF
DNA: TGTGCCAGCAGCTCGGGACTAGCGGGAAGAACCTACGAGCAGTACTTC
J: TRBJ2-7
D: TRBD2
V: TRBV5-4
size: -

CDR3: CAWSSAGLSSGNTIYF
DNA: TGTGCCTGGAGTTCTGCGGGCCTGAGCTCTGGAAACACCATATATTTT
J: TRBJ1-3
D: -
V: TRBV30
size: -

CDR3: CASSLSSRDEQFF
DNA: TGTGCCAGCAGCCTGTCCTCACGCGATGAGCAGTTCTTC
J: TRBJ2-1
D: -
V: TRBV9
size: -

CDR3: CASESEGADTQYF
DNA: TGTGCCAGTGAAAGCGAGGGGGCAGATACGCAGTATTTT
J: TRBJ2-3
D: -
V: TRBV19
size: few

CDR3: CASSLGAGGVSTGNTIYF
DNA: TGTGCCAGCAGCTTAGGGGCAGGGGGCGTATCGACCGGAAACACCATATATTTT
J: TRBJ1-3
D: TRBD1
V: TRBV7-6
size: -

CDR3: CASGLQVFQPQHF
DNA: TGTGCTAGTGGCTTACAGGTATTTCAGCCCCAGCATTTT
J: TRBJ1-5
D: -
V: TRBV12-5
size: -

CDR3: CASSDRPDTSQFF
DNA: TGTGCCAGCAGTGATCGGCCGGACACCAGTCAGTTCTTC
J: TRBJ2-1
D: -
V: TRBV6-5
size: -

CDR3: CASSLGGNSDTQYF
DNA: TGTGCCAGCAGTTTAGGGGGGAATTCAGATACGCAGTATTTT
J: TRBJ2-3
D: -
V: TRBV28
size: -

CDR3: CASSADRNQPQHF
DNA: TGTGCCAGCAGCGCCGACAGGAATCAGCCCCAGCATTTT
J: TRBJ1-5
D: -
V: TRBV7-2
size: -

CDR3: CASSELDRGNEQFF
DNA: TGTGCCAGTAGCGAACTTGACAGGGGTAATGAGCAGTTCTTC
J: TRBJ2-1
D: TRBD1
V: TRBV19
size: -

CDR3: CASSRSSGEETQYF
DNA: TGTGCCAGCAGCCGAAGTAGCGGGGAAGAGACCCAGTACTTC
J: TRBJ2-5
D: TRBD2
V: TRBV7-2
size: few

CDR3: CASSSYTIAGGSNEQFF
DNA: TGTGCCAGCAGCTCCTACACGATAGCGGGAGGGTCTAATGAGCAGTTCTTC
J: TRBJ2-1
D: TRBD2
V: TRBV5-8
size: once

CDR3: CASSILAGGLTDTQYF
DNA: TGTGCCAGTAGTATACTAGCGGGAGGACTCACAGATACGCAGTATTTT
J: TRBJ2-3
D: TRBD2
V: TRBV19
size: -

CDR3: CASSYREYDTGELFF
DNA: TGTGCCAGCAGTTACCGGGAATACGACACCGGGGAGCTGTTTTTT
J: TRBJ2-2
D: -
V: TRBV6-5
size: once

CDR3: CAISSVGRNEQFF
DNA: TGTGCCATCAGTAGCGTGGGTAGGAATGAGCAGTTCTTC
J: TRBJ2-1
D: -
V: TRBV10-3
size: -

CDR3: CASSLEGQNYGYTF
DNA: TGCGCCAGCAGCTTGGAGGGACAGAACTATGGCTACACCTTC
J: TRBJ1-2
D: TRBD1
V: TRBV5-1
size: -

CDR3: CASSEPGFHEQYF
DNA: TGTGCCAGCAGCGAGCCAGGGTTCCACGAGCAGTACTTC
J: TRBJ2-7
D: -
V: TRBV7-2
size: -

CDR3: CASSPQGGLAGATEQFF
DNA: TGTGCCAGCAGTCCACAAGGAGGGTTAGCGGGAGCCACTGAGCAGTTCTTC
J: TRBJ2-1
D: TRBD2
V: TRBV7-2
size: -

CDR3: CASSLTGLSNQPQHF
DNA: TGTGCCAGCAGTTTGACAGGATTGAGCAATCAGCCCCAGCATTTT
J: TRBJ1-5
D: -
V: TRBV7-2
size: once

CDR3: CASSPEGQGLYTEAFF
DNA: TGTGCCAGCAGCCCAGAGGGACAGGGTTTGTACACTGAAGCTTTCTTT
J: TRBJ1-1
D: TRBD1
V: TRBV11-3
size: -

CDR3: CASSVGYREETQYF
DNA: TGTGCCAGCAGCGTAGGTTACAGGGAAGAGACCCAGTACTTC
J: TRBJ2-5
D: -
V: TRBV9
size: -

CDR3: CASSVGSGTGQFF
DNA: TGTGCCAGCAGTGTGGGGTCCGGGACAGGGCAGTTCTTC
J: TRBJ2-1
D: TRBD1
V: TRBV2
size: -

CDR3: CASGQEPGGAVTEAFF
DNA: TGTGCTAGTGGTCAAGAACCTGGGGGCGCGGTGACTGAAGCTTTCTTT
J: TRBJ1-1
D: -
V: TRBV12-5
size: once

CDR3: CASRTYNQPQHF
DNA: TGTGCCAGCAGGACTTACAATCAGCCCCAGCATTTT
J: TRBJ1-5
D: -
V: TRBV6-5
size: -

CDR3: CASGLGHLQETQYF
DNA: TGTGCTAGTGGTTTGGGACACCTCCAAGAGACCCAGTACTTC
J: TRBJ2-5
D: -
V: TRBV12-5
size: -

CDR3: CSVKSNWGGQAQAFF
DNA: TGCAGCGTTAAAAGCAATTGGGGTGGACAGGCCCAAGCTTTCTTT
J: TRBJ1-1
D: TRBD1
V: TRBV29-1
size: -

CDR3: CASSPGGAGASYNEQFF
DNA: TGTGCCAGCAGTCCAGGAGGGGCGGGAGCCTCCTACAATGAGCAGTTCTTC
J: TRBJ2-1
D: TRBD2
V: TRBV7-3
size: -

CDR3: CASSHGGSGRIWSYNEQFF
DNA: TGTGCCAGCAGCCACGGGGGTAGCGGGAGAATTTGGTCCTACAATGAGCAGTTCTTC
J: TRBJ2-1
D: TRBD2
V: TRBV5-6
size: -

CDR3: CAWSRLGTEAFF
DNA: TGTGCCTGGAGTAGGCTCGGGACTGAAGCTTTCTTT
J: TRBJ1-1
D: -
V: TRBV30
size: -

CDR3: CASSLAGGPSTDTQYF
DNA: TGTGCCAGCAGCTTAGCGGGCGGGCCTAGCACAGATACGCAGTATTTT
J: TRBJ2-3
D: -
V: TRBV7-2
size: -

CDR3: CASSFTGYLRNTIYF
DNA: TGTGCCAGCAGCTTTACAGGGTACCTCCGAAACACCATATATTTT
J: TRBJ1-3
D: -
V: TRBV7-8
size: -

CDR3: CALSFIVGNKGADTQYF
DNA: TGTGCCCTCTCGTTTATTGTAGGGAATAAAGGGGCAGATACGCAGTATTTT
J: TRBJ2-3
D: -
V: TRBV7-9
size: -

CDR3: CASSTQGTQETQYF
DNA: TGTGCCAGCAGCACCCAGGGAACTCAAGAGACCCAGTACTTC
J: TRBJ2-5
D: -
V: TRBV7-2
size: -

CDR3: CAISESGQIQETQYF
DNA: TGTGCCATCAGTGAGTCTGGACAGATTCAAGAGACCCAGTACTTC
J: TRBJ2-5
D: -
V: TRBV10-3
size: few

CDR3: CASSPQSGRAGEQYF
DNA: TGTGCCAGCAGCCCCCAATCGGGCAGGGCTGGCGAGCAGTACTTC
J: TRBJ2-7
D: -
V: TRBV7-9
size: -

CDR3: CASRPSSGSQADTQYF
DNA: TGTGCCAGCAGACCCTCTAGCGGGAGTCAGGCAGATACGCAGTATTTT
J: TRBJ2-3
D: TRBD2
V: TRBV5-4
size: -

CDR3: CASSYSGQGTGELFF
DNA: TGTGCCAGCAGTTACTCGGGACAGGGAACCGGGGAGCTGTTTTTT
J: TRBJ2-2
D: TRBD1
V: TRBV6-5
size: once

CDR3: CAGTTSTETQYF
DNA: TGTGCCGGGACGACTAGCACGGAGACCCAGTACTTC
J: TRBJ2-5
D: TRBD2
V: TRBV2
size: -

CDR3: CASSPAGLNEQYF
DNA: TGTGCCAGCTCACCGGCTGGCTTGAACGAGCAGTACTTC
J: TRBJ2-7
D: -
V: TRBV18
size: -

CDR3: CASSSLLDSAGYGYTF
DNA: TGTGCCAGCTCATCTCTTTTGGACAGTGCAGGATACGGCTACACCTTC
J: TRBJ1-2
D: -
V: TRBV18
size: once

CDR3: CASSKQGTEAFF
DNA: TGTGCCAGCAGTAAACAGGGAACTGAAGCTTTCTTT
J: TRBJ1-1
D: -
V: TRBV9
size: -

CDR3: CASSQDRPARAGELFF
DNA: TGCGCCAGCAGCCAAGATCGACCCGCTAGAGCCGGGGAGCTGTTTTTT
J: TRBJ2-2
D: -
V: TRBV4-1
size: -

CDR3: CSAPRTSGLAKNIQYF
DNA: TGCAGCGCCCCCCGGACTAGCGGTTTAGCCAAAAACATTCAGTACTTC
J: TRBJ2-4
D: TRBD2
V: TRBV29-1
size: -

CDR3: CASKGVESYGYTF
DNA: TGTGCCAGCAAAGGAGTTGAGTCCTATGGCTACACCTTC
J: TRBJ1-2
D: -
V: TRBV25-1
size: -

CDR3: CASSYERSGFEAFF
DNA: TGTGCCAGCAGTTACGAACGATCGGGGTTTGAAGCTTTCTTT
J: TRBJ1-1
D: -
V: TRBV6-5
size: once

CDR3: CASSLAGQGGEAFF
DNA: TGTGCCAGCAGCTTAGCGGGACAGGGTGGGGAAGCTTTCTTT
J: TRBJ1-1
D: TRBD1
V: TRBV7-2
size: -

CDR3: CASSEGGGTDTQYF
DNA: TGTGCCAGCAGCGAAGGGGGTGGCACAGATACGCAGTATTTT
J: TRBJ2-3
D: -
V: TRBV13
size: -

CDR3: CASSPSPGANVLTF
DNA: TGTGCCAGCAGCCCCTCCCCTGGGGCCAACGTCCTGACTTTC
J: TRBJ2-6
D: -
V: TRBV5-6
size: -

CDR3: CASSYNRGFTEAFF
DNA: TGTGCCAGCAGTTATAACAGGGGGTTTACTGAAGCTTTCTTT
J: TRBJ1-1
D: TRBD1
V: TRBV6-5
size: -

CDR3: CASSSRPGTGGGSYNEQFF
DNA: TGTGCCAGTAGTTCACGTCCCGGGACAGGGGGCGGCTCCTACAATGAGCAGTTCTTC
J: TRBJ2-1
D: TRBD1
V: TRBV19
size: -

CDR3: CATSSFDDSSSYNEQFF
DNA: TGTGCCACCAGCAGTTTCGATGACTCCTCGTCCTACAATGAGCAGTTCTTC
J: TRBJ2-1
D: -
V: TRBV15
size: -

CDR3: CASNTGGRGYTF
DNA: TGTGCCAGCAATACAGGGGGCCGTGGCTACACCTTC
J: TRBJ1-2
D: TRBD1
V: TRBV6-1
size: -

CDR3: CAWSVGGGSETQYF
DNA: TGTGCCTGGAGTGTGGGGGGAGGGAGTGAGACCCAGTACTTC
J: TRBJ2-5
D: TRBD2
V: TRBV30
size: -

CDR3: CAWSVPGPNNQPQHF
DNA: TGTGCCTGGAGTGTACCAGGGCCGAACAATCAGCCCCAGCATTTT
J: TRBJ1-5
D: -
V: TRBV30
size: -